Below are 3 T cell receptor beta chains sequenced from a single sample in a study of T cell clusters in autoimmune cytopenias. TRB rearrangements were amplified by touch-down multiplex PCR with mixed TRB-A/B primers. Using the multiplex PCR reads, TCRdb records one entry per CDR3 protein without DNA. Recorded for this sample: 11,000 or so distinct CDR3 sequences. Each sample's input was approximately 0.25 ug genomic DNA, 35,000 to 40,000 genome equivalents. This sample was shared with a second study, whose subject was T cell repertoires in aging, cancer and after chemotherapy.

Sequencing was carried out using peripheral blood. These receptor sequences come from a human donor in good health.

This chain connects TRBV5-4 to TRBJ2-7; checking the TCRdb D call of TRBD2 is not possible without DNA. CDR1 is SGHNT and CDR2 is YYREEE in the germline V gene (reference sequence). The CDR3 extends over 17 amino acids. CDR3 sequence: CASSLQASGESSYEQYF.

The rearrangement uses TRBV11-3 and TRBJ1-4; TCRdb names TRBD1, which stays unverified in the absence of DNA. The CDR3 loop spans 15 amino acids. The germline CDR1 and CDR2 sequences are SGHNT and YENEEA. This chain's CDR3 is CASSSRTGVNEKLFF.

The chain has TRBV30 and TRBJ1-1. The germline CDR1 and CDR2 sequences are GTSNPN and SVGIG (reference sequence). The length of the CDR3 is 15 residues. The CDR3 sequence: CAWKGKRLMNTEAFF.